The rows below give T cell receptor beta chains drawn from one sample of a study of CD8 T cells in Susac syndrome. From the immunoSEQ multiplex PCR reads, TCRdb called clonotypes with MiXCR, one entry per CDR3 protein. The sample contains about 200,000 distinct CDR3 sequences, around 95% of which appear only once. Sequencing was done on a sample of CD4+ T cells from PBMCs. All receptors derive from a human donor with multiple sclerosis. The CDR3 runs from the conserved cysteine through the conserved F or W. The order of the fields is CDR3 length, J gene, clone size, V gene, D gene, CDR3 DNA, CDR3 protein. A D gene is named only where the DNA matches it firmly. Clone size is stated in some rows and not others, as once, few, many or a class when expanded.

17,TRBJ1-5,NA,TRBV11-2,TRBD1,TGTGCCAGCAGCCCGCCTATTACAGGGGGCGTCGGTCAGCCCCAGCATTTT,CASSPPITGGVGQPQHF
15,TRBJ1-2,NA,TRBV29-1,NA,TGCGGCGGAGTAGGGGGACGGGGGGCATCGTATGGCTACACCTTC,CGGVGGRGASYGYTF
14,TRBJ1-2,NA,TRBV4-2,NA,TGTGCCAGCAGCCAAGACGGCAGGGACTATGGCTACACCTTC,CASSQDGRDYGYTF
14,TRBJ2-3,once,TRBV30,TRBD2,TGTGCCTCCAAAGCGGGGGGACGGACAGATACGCAGTATTTT,CASKAGGRTDTQYF
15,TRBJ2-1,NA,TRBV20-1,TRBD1,TGCAGTGCTAGAGTGGGGGACAGGATTAATAATGAGCAGTTCTTC,CSARVGDRINNEQFF
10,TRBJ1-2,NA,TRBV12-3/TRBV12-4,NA,TGTGCCAGGAAGGGTCAGGGCTACACCTTC,CARKGQGYTF
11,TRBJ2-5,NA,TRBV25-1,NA,TGTGCCATCGGGACACAAGAGACCCAGTACTTC,CAIGTQETQYF
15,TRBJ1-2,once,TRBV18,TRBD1,TGTGCCAGCTCACGTACAGGGGTTTCCATCTATGGCTACACCTTC,CASSRTGVSIYGYTF
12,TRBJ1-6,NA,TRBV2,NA,TGTGCCAGCAGTGGCGACAATTCACCCCTCCACTTT,CASSGDNSPLHF
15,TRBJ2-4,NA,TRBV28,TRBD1,TGTGCCAGCAGTGGACAGGGGATTATCCAAAACATTCAGTACTTC,CASSGQGIIQNIQYF
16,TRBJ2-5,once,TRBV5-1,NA,TGCGCCAGCAGCTTGGATCCGGGGGCGGACCAAGAGACCCAGTACTTC,CASSLDPGADQETQYF
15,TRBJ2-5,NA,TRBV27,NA,TGTGCCAGCAGTTTAACGGGGGGCCGGGGGGAGACCCAGTACTTC,CASSLTGGRGETQYF
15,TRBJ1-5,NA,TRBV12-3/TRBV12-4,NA,TGTGCCAGCGGACAACGAACAGGGCCCAATCAGCCCCAGCATTTT,CASGQRTGPNQPQHF
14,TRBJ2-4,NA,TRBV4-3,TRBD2,TGCGCCAGCAGCCAAACGACTAGCGGGAGCTTCCAGTACTTC,CASSQTTSGSFQYF
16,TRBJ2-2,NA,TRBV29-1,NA,TGCAGCGTTGCGGCTTCGCTAGACCCATTGGCCGGGGAGCTGTTTTTT,CSVAASLDPLAGELFF
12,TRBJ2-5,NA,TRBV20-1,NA,TGCAGTGCTAGCGCCGCGGAAGAGACCCAGTACTTC,CSASAAEETQYF
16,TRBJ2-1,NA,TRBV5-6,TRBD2,TGTGCCAGCAGCTTGGCCGGGACTAGCGGGGGGCGGCGGGAGTTCTTC,CASSLAGTSGGRREFF
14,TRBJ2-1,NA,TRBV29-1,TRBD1,TGCAGCGCCGCCGGGACAGCAAAATACAATGAGCAGTTCTTC,CSAAGTAKYNEQFF